Detailed here is one TCR beta chain. This clone was observed a single time. This receptor's antigen is unknown. Per-nucleotide qualities are absent, and no much larger clonotype sits a single base away. The data were taken from a study of cytomegalovirus exposure and HLA in healthy donors (dated by TCRdb to about 2017). Concerning the study at large: According to a later analysis, the 120 or so validation repertoires were produced on the same platform as the 666 repertoires of the first cohort. The study was designed to test whether signatures of past pathogen exposure could be identified by cataloging public T cell receptors. Along with the approximately 650-subject first cohort, a separate validation cohort of roughly 110 different subjects was used. The study combined high-throughput TCR immunosequencing, statistical association of individual TCRs with disease status, and machine learning to predict cytomegalovirus infection status.

The CDR1 and CDR2 encoded by the germline V gene are MDHEN and SYDVKM. The CDR3 starts with the cysteine, ends with the phenylalanine, and has 12 residues. Only the CDR3 region is kept as DNA, spanning 36 bases read in frame from base 1. V drops 4 bases and J drops 7 bases, leaving 8 bases in between. Separate from the roughly 630-subject first cohort, the validation cohort of over 90 subjects was the group to which the donors belonged. The investigation overall reported the following: In both the original and validation cohorts, the classifier was reported to diagnose cytomegalovirus status with high specificity and sensitivity. In vitro tests confirmed that a few of the cytomegalovirus-associated TCR beta chains recognize cytomegalovirus antigens. The study gave a list of some 150 TCR beta chains associated with cytomegalovirus. The validation cohort had no HLA typing available for a later analysis, so co-occurrence within that cohort was assessed over all 120 or so repertoires. Across donors, most TCR sequences were observed very rarely, whereas some public TCRs were present in many individuals. Of the cluster scores, approximately 94% were above 0 in a later analysis, which found that TCRs clustered in the first cohort also tended to co-occur in the 130 or so validation repertoires. According to the authors, the approach could potentially be generalized to other disease states and immunological phenotypes.

The protocol used for the library was the immunoSEQ multiplex PCR assay. Under the source paper's analysis protocol: A statistical classification framework was built to diagnose cytomegalovirus status from the catalog of TCR beta chain sequences. TCRdb took over this immuneACCESS table, retaining in-frame rearrangements with V and J assigned. Such tables are incomplete; in checked studies, under half of the missing clones stem from an unresolved V gene, and the remainder is unexplained. V, J and clone size are taken as reported in that table, and D and trimming were inferred from the DNA itself. The sample contains about 50,000 clones, 90% to 95% of them found a single time. The top ten constitute about 1.1% of the sample.

Sequencing input: PBMCs. The receptor's source is a man between 18 and 29 years old in good health and CMV-seronegative. This sequence uses TRBV28 and TRBJ1-3; the D gene is perhaps TRBD1, from 6 matching bases. This receptor carries the CDR3 CASSSGANTIYF. The DNA is TGTGCCAGCAGTTCAGGGGCCAACACCATATATTTT.